The present T cell receptor (beta chain) was sequenced within a study of cytomegalovirus exposure and HLA in healthy donors. Study-level background: Within the Caucasian-associated ancestry cluster were roughly 82% of the approximately 400 genotyped donors.

Study-wide results and caveats: Rates of TCR association differed by HLA locus in a later analysis, with DRB1 highest and HLA-C lowest. Solely CMV serostatus was available to characterize immune exposure.

CDR3 length: 16 amino acids. V was trimmed by 2 bases and J by 3 bases, leaving 13 bases between them. Germline V CDR1 and CDR2: KGHSH, LQKENI. PCR was performed using 60 Vbeta and 13 Jbeta primers. Sequencing was performed with immunoSEQ multiplex PCR; in TCRdb, only in-frame clones are kept and a portion is missing. The sample lists about 160,000 clones, about 80% seen once, with 2.2% in the top ten. Concerning this clone itself: The target antigen is unknown.

Nominal health characterized the donors when sampled, though unrecorded immune exposures were likely. Sequencing was performed on PBMCs. The clonotype was recovered from a middle-aged man in good health and CMV-seropositive. The chain combines TRBV18 with TRBJ2-2; tentatively, D is TRBD2 (7 bases). The CDR3 reads CASSPEAGAYTGELFF. The CDR3 DNA reads TGTGCCAGCTCACCAGAGGCGGGGGCCTACACCGGGGAGCTGTTTTTT.